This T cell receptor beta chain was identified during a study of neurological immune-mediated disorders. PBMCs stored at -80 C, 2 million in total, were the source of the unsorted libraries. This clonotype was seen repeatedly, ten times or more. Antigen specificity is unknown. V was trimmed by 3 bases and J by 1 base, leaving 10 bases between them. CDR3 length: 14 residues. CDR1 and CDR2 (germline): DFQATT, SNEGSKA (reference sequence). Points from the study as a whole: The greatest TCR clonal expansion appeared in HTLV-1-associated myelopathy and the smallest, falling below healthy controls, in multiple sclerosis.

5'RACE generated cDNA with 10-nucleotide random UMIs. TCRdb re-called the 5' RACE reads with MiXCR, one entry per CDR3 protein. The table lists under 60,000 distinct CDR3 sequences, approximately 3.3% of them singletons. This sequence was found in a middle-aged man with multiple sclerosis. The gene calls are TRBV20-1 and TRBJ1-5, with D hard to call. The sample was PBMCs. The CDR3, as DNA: TGCAGTGCTAGGAAAGAGACAAGCAATCAGCCCCAGCATTTT. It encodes CSARKETSNQPQHF.